This TCR beta chain was retrieved from a study of T cell repertoires in cytomegalovirus infection. Study-level information: Carrying CMV and the relevant HLA type showed in public TCR beta signatures.

This clonotype has a count of ten or more. In germline, CDR1 is SEHNR, CDR2 FQNEAQ (reference sequence). CDR3 length: 12 amino acids. V gave up 4 bases and J gave up 5 bases, with 5 bases separating them. One entry per CDR3 protein results from TCRdb running MiXCR on the reads. The sample shows over 150,000 distinct CDR3 sequences, approximately 14% of them seen only once. The TCR originated in a human donor in good health (CMV status not recorded). Some clones in this sample may be carry-over from other donors' samples. Sequencing used PBMCs. The rearrangement links TRBV7-9 to TRBJ2-2; D is unclear. The DNA for the CDR3 is TGTGCCAGCAGCTACGGTACCGGGGAGCTGTTTTTT. Amino acids: CASSYGTGELFF.